Following are 20 T cell receptor beta chains from one sample sequenced in a study of blood T cell repertoires in COVID-19. Profiled with immunoSEQ multiplex PCR; TCRdb holds only in-frame clones, not every one. Found here are 350,000 to 400,000 clones, roughly 88% of them singletons; the top ten hold approximately 1%. Sequenced: PBMCs or T cells enriched from blood (not recorded which). These receptors all stem from a woman aged 30 to 39 with acute COVID-19.

The count of this clone is one. V gene TRBV18 combines with J gene TRBJ2-7, with 7 bases identical to TRBD1. CDR3 length equals 15 residues. Germline V gene sequence: CDR1 KGHSH, CDR2 LQKENI. The V segment lost 5 bases and the J segment 1 base; nucleotides outside the gene matches: 8. The CDR3 coding sequence is TGTGCCAGCTCAGCTTTAACAGGGGCGTCCTACGAGCAGTACTTC. As protein: CASSALTGASYEQYF.

The chain recombines TRBV19 with TRBJ2-3; D is ambiguous. V lost 3 bases and J lost 1, with 11 bases in between. The CDR3 totals 15 residues. CDR1 and CDR2 (germline): LNHDA, SQIVND (reference sequence). The CDR3 spells CASSIFSSRTDTQYF. CDR3 nucleotide sequence: TGTGCCAGTAGTATTTTCAGTTCCCGCACAGATACGCAGTATTTT.

The genes are TRBV4-3 and TRBJ1-2; tentatively, D is TRBD1 (6 bases). This CDR3 has 15 residues. Germline V gene sequence: CDR1 LGHNA, CDR2 YSLEER. V was pared by 0 bases and J by 4 bases, with 12 bases between. The CDR3 DNA follows: TGCGCCAGCAGCCAAGAACCAGGGGCGACCTATGGCTACACCTTC. Protein sequence: CASSQEPGATYGYTF.

The chain carries TRBV6-4 and TRBJ1-5, with D tentatively TRBD1 (5 bases). CDR3 length: 19 amino acids. Germline-derived CDR1 and CDR2 are MRHNA and SNTAGT. V lost 6 bases and J lost 2, with 26 bases in between. The CDR3: CASSPNQAGSGAGNQPQHF. As DNA, the CDR3 is TGTGCCAGCAGCCCGAACCAGGCAGGGAGCGGGGCGGGCAATCAGCCCCAGCATTTT.

The sample holds one count of this clone. V is TRBV18 and J is TRBJ1-4; no clear D gene. This CDR3 region has 15 residues. Germline V lookup: CDR1 KGHSH, CDR2 LQKENI. V dropped 3 bases and J dropped 0 bases, with 8 bases sitting between them. For the CDR3, the DNA is TGTGCCAGCTCACCGGGAGCCGCAACTAATGAAAAACTGTTTTTT. Amino acid sequence: CASSPGAATNEKLFF.

This sequence joins TRBV7-9 and TRBJ2-1; 8 bases fit TRBD1. This CDR3 region has 17 residues. Germline V gives CDR1 SEHNR, CDR2 FQNEAQ (reference sequence). V dropped 2 bases and J dropped 0; count of bases not matched to a gene: 6. CDR3 loop: CASSLPLGQGSYNEQFF. The CDR3 DNA sequence: TGTGCCAGCAGCTTACCCCTAGGACAGGGCTCCTACAATGAGCAGTTCTTC.

The chain carries TRBV7-9 and TRBJ1-6, with D possibly matching TRBD1 (6 bases). This CDR3 is 13 amino acids long. Germline V lookup: CDR1 SEHNR, CDR2 FQNEAQ (reference sequence). The V end was cut by 8 bases, the J end by 10 bases, with 15 bases between. CDR3 DNA sequence: TGTGCCAGCCGGATCACAGGGCCCTCACCCCTCCACTTT. Protein sequence: CASRITGPSPLHF.

The chain couples TRBV29-1 to TRBJ2-3, with D unresolved. The V end was cut by 5 bases, the J end by 0 bases, with 12 bases between. CDR1 and CDR2 from the germline V gene are SQVTM and ANQGSEA. This CDR3 contains 14 residues. The CDR3 bases are TGCAGCGTTCTATCGCGTCTCAGCACAGATACGCAGTATTTT. Translated, it gives CSVLSRLSTDTQYF.

The chain is built from TRBV19 and TRBJ1-5; D perhaps matches TRBD1 (5 bases). V lost 7 bases, J lost 5 bases, and 15 bases lay in between. Germline V gene data show CDR1 as LNHDA and CDR2 as SQIVND (reference sequence). The CDR3 runs 14 residues. The CDR3 region has the DNA TGTGCCAGTACACCGGGGGGGAACTATCAGCCCCAGCATTTT. It is translated as CASTPGGNYQPQHF.

The V and J genes are TRBV14 and TRBJ1-2; 9 nucleotides agree with TRBD1. Germline V gene lookup returns CDR1 SGHDN and CDR2 FVKESK. The CDR3 spans 15 residues. The J segment lost 4 bases and the V segment lost 0 bases, leaving 3 bases of the junction unmatched. DNA of the CDR3: TGTGCCAGCAGCCAAGAAGGGACAGGGACCTATGGCTACACCTTC. This codes for CASSQEGTGTYGYTF. The full variable domain, its missing parts supplied by reference TRBV14 and TRBJ1-2, is EAGVTQFPSHSVIEKGQTVTLRCDPISGHDNLYWYRRVMGKEIKFLLHFVKESKQDESGMPNNRFLAERTGGTYSTLKVQPAELEDSGVYFCASSQEGTGTYGYTFGSGTRLTVV.

The chain has TRBV7-2 and TRBJ1-2; D gene uncertain. CDR1 and CDR2 (germline): SGHTA, FQGNSA. Trimming pared 0 bases from V and 4 bases from J, leaving 6 bases between. The CDR3 is 13 amino acids. The CDR3 DNA sequence: TGTGCCAGCAGCTTAGCCACCAGCTATGGCTACACCTTC. The encoded protein is CASSLATSYGYTF.

The sample holds one count of this clone. V usage is TRBV7-9 and J usage is TRBJ2-7; D is uncertain. V was clipped by 5 bases and J by 0 bases, with 14 bases between them. The CDR3 runs 15 residues. Germline V gene sequence: CDR1 SEHNR, CDR2 FQNEAQ (reference sequence). The CDR3 nucleotides are TGTGCCAGCAGCCTGACCGACCGGAGCTCCTACGAGCAGTACTTC. Translation gives CASSLTDRSSYEQYF.

V gene TRBV3-1 (or the pseudogene TRBV3-2) combines with J gene TRBJ2-7; 7 bases match TRBD1. Losses at the gene ends were 0 bases for V and 3 bases for J; bases not matched to a gene: 5. The CDR3 runs 15 residues. CDR1 is LGHDT, CDR2 YNNKEL, per germline (reference sequence). CDR3 sequence (DNA): TGTGCCAGCAGCCAAGATTCGGGACAGAGCTACGAGCAGTACTTC. It specifies CASSQDSGQSYEQYF.

This clone was seen a single time. The V and J genes are TRBV18 and TRBJ2-6, with TRBD1 identical over 8 bases. Trimming removed 3 bases from V and 0 bases from J; junction bases left unmatched: 7. CDR3 length equals 18 residues. From germline, CDR1 is KGHSH and CDR2 LQKENI. The chain's CDR3 is CASSPAGTGLSGANVLTF. For the CDR3, the DNA is TGTGCCAGCTCACCGGCTGGGACAGGACTCTCTGGGGCCAACGTCCTGACTTTC.

V usage is TRBV30 and J usage is TRBJ1-6, with 7 positions matching TRBD1. Germline CDR1 and CDR2: GTSNPN and SVGIG (reference sequence). Trimming removed 2 bases from V and 8 bases from J; junction bases left unmatched: 6. The CDR3 length is 14 residues. In DNA form, the CDR3 reads TGTGCCTGGAGTCTTACAGGGGCCCATTCACCCCTCCACTTT. Translating gives CAWSLTGAHSPLHF.

The chain recombines TRBV11-2 with TRBJ1-4, with TRBD1 identical over 7 bases. The CDR3 runs 13 residues. Trimming cost V 4 bases and J 7 bases; bases outside gene matches: 3. Germline CDR1 is SGHAT and CDR2 is FQNNGV. For the CDR3, the DNA is TGTGCCAGCAGCTCCGGGACAGTTGAAAAACTGTTTTTT. As protein: CASSSGTVEKLFF.

The CDR3 is CASSLVNSGANVLTF. For the CDR3, the DNA is TGTGCCAGCAGCTTAGTAAACTCTGGGGCCAACGTCCTGACTTTC. This chain joins TRBV7-2 and TRBJ2-6; D is unclear. This CDR3 comprises 15 residues. V was trimmed by 1 base and J by 0 bases, leaving 4 bases between them. Germline V lookup: CDR1 SGHTA, CDR2 FQGNSA.

The genes are TRBV4-1 and TRBJ1-3; 8 bases map to TRBD1. V lost 1 base and J lost 1; bases outside the gene matches: 9. In germline, CDR1 is MGHRA, CDR2 YSYEKL. The CDR3 extends over 18 amino acids. CDR3 sequence reads: CASSQGAGGSGSGNTIYF. The DNA for the CDR3 is TGCGCCAGCAGCCAAGGGGCAGGGGGCTCGGGGTCTGGAAACACCATATATTTT.

The chain employs TRBV3-1 (or the pseudogene TRBV3-2) and TRBJ1-1; D not resolved. Germline V gives CDR1 LGHDT, CDR2 YNNKEL (reference sequence). V lost 4 bases and J 1 base, leaving 19 bases between the germline ends. The CDR3 extends over 17 amino acids. The CDR3 coding sequence is TGTGCCAGCAGCCGGTCGAGCCACTTCGTCGAGAACACTGAAGCTTTCTTT. Translating it yields CASSRSSHFVENTEAFF.

The rearrangement uses TRBV27 and TRBJ1-5; D unresolved. Germline loops: CDR1 MNHEY, CDR2 SMNVEV (reference sequence). The length of the CDR3 is 13 residues. Between the trimmed V and J ends, which lost 2 bases and 3 bases, there was a span of 5 bases. CDR3 in DNA: TGTGCCAGCAGTTTACAGTTCAATCAGCCCCAGCATTTT. This sequence encodes CASSLQFNQPQHF.